Listed below are T cell receptor beta chains from one sample, sequenced in a study of untreated major depressive disorder. Data came from immunoSEQ multiplex PCR; TCRdb stores just in-frame clones and leaves some out. The data contain 20,000 or so clones, roughly 90% of them seen just once; the ten biggest clones take up about 0.6%. Specimen: CD4+ T cells from PBMCs. The receptor source for this set is a woman between 40 and 55 years old with major depressive disorder. The CDR3 runs from the conserved cysteine through the conserved F or W. The D gene is left open where the match is weak. Part of the rows lack a size; the others show once, few, many or a class for expanded clones.

j_call: TRBJ2-3; v_call: TRBV7-9; clone_size: NA; d_call: NA; cdr3_length: 16; cdr3_nt: TGTGCCAGCAGCTCCCTAACCGGGACCTTCACAGATACGCAGTATTTT; cdr3_aa: CASSSLTGTFTDTQYF
j_call: TRBJ2-5; v_call: TRBV15; clone_size: NA; d_call: TRBD1; cdr3_length: 16; cdr3_nt: TGTGCCACCAGTGCGGGGACAGGGGACCTCCAAGAGACCCAGTACTTC; cdr3_aa: CATSAGTGDLQETQYF
j_call: TRBJ1-1; v_call: TRBV5-1; clone_size: NA; d_call: NA; cdr3_length: 14; cdr3_nt: TGCGCCAGCAGCTTGGGGGAAGTGAACACTGAAGCTTTCTTT; cdr3_aa: CASSLGEVNTEAFF
j_call: TRBJ2-7; v_call: TRBV19; clone_size: NA; d_call: TRBD1; cdr3_length: 14; cdr3_nt: TGTGCCAGTAAGCGAATCCAGGGGGCTAACGAGCAGTACTTC; cdr3_aa: CASKRIQGANEQYF
j_call: TRBJ1-2; v_call: TRBV7-9; clone_size: NA; d_call: NA; cdr3_length: 12; cdr3_nt: TGTGCCAGCAGCATCCAGAACTATGGCTACACCTTC; cdr3_aa: CASSIQNYGYTF
j_call: TRBJ1-1; v_call: TRBV30; clone_size: NA; d_call: NA; cdr3_length: 13; cdr3_nt: TGTGCCTGGAGTGTACGGGAAGGATCTGAAGCTTTCTTT; cdr3_aa: CAWSVREGSEAFF
j_call: TRBJ1-2; v_call: TRBV6-1; clone_size: NA; d_call: TRBD1; cdr3_length: 15; cdr3_nt: TGTGCCAGCTCCCTGCGGACAGGGGGCTACGATGGCTACACCTTC; cdr3_aa: CASSLRTGGYDGYTF
j_call: TRBJ1-1; v_call: TRBV7-9; clone_size: NA; d_call: NA; cdr3_length: 16; cdr3_nt: TGTGCCAGCAGTCCGGGTGGGGGCAGATCGAACACTGAAGCTTTCTTT; cdr3_aa: CASSPGGGRSNTEAFF
j_call: TRBJ1-1; v_call: TRBV27; clone_size: NA; d_call: NA; cdr3_length: 13; cdr3_nt: TGTGCCAGCAGTTTATCAGGAAGGACTGAAGCTTTCTTT; cdr3_aa: CASSLSGRTEAFF
j_call: TRBJ2-3; v_call: TRBV4-3; clone_size: once; d_call: TRBD1; cdr3_length: 13; cdr3_nt: TGCGCCAGCAGCCAAACAGGGGTGGATACGCAGTATTTT; cdr3_aa: CASSQTGVDTQYF
j_call: TRBJ1-1; v_call: TRBV30; clone_size: NA; d_call: NA; cdr3_length: 14; cdr3_nt: TGTGCCGGGACGCAGGGAGGGGGGTACACTGAAGCTTTCTTT; cdr3_aa: CAGTQGGGYTEAFF